This paragraph covers one T cell receptor (beta chain) sequence. CDR3 size: 12 residues. V lost 6 bases, J lost 6 bases, and 12 bases lay in between. Germline lookup yields CDR1 SNHLY and CDR2 FYNNEI. This record belongs to a study of T cell changes during pregnancy in multiple sclerosis. The data were produced by immunoSEQ multiplex PCR, yet TCRdb's version contains in-frame clones alone and is incomplete. Among about 48,000 clones listed, 88% were seen once. The gene calls are TRBV2 and TRBJ2-7, with TRBD1 as a possible D gene (5 bases). The input for sequencing was CD4+ T cells from peripheral blood mononuclear cells, taken in the second trimester of pregnancy. The clonotype comes from a female donor with multiple sclerosis, enrolled in a pregnancy study. CDR3 in DNA: TGTGCCAGCAGGGGCGACCAGGGCGAGCAGTACTTC. Residues: CASRGDQGEQYF.